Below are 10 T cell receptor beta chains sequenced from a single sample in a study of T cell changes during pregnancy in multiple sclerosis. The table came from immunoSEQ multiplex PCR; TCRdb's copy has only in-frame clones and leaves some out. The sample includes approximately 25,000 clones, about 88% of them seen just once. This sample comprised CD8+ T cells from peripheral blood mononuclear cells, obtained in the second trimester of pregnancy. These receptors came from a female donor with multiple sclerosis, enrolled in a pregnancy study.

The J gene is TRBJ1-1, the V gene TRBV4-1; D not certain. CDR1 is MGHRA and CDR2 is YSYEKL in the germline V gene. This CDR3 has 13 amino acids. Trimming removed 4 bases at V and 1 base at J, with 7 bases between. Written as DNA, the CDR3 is TGCGCCAGCAGCCTCATCGGGAACACTGAAGCTTTCTTT. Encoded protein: CASSLIGNTEAFF.

CDR3 nucleotides: TGTGCCAGCAGCTTAGAGATCAGCTCCTACAATGAGCAGTTCTTC. Its translation is CASSLEISSYNEQFF. The rearrangement joins TRBV11-2 to TRBJ2-1; unclear D gene. The CDR3 is 15 residues long. The germline V gene has CDR1 SGHAT and CDR2 FQNNGV. Trimming removed 0 bases from V and 0 bases from J, with 6 bases in between.

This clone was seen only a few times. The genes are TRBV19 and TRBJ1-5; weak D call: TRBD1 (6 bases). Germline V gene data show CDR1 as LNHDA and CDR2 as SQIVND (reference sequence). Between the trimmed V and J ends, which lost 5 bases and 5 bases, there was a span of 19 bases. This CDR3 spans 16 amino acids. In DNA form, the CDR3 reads TGTGCCAGTAGTTACAGGGCTTCACTCACTTATCAGCCCCAGCATTTT. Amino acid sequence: CASSYRASLTYQPQHF.

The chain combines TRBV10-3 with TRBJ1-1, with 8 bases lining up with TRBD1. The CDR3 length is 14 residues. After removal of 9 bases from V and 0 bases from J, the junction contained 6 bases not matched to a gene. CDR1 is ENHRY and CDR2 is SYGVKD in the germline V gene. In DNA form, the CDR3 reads TGTGCCATTTGGACAGGGACCATGAACACTGAAGCTTTCTTT. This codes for CAIWTGTMNTEAFF.

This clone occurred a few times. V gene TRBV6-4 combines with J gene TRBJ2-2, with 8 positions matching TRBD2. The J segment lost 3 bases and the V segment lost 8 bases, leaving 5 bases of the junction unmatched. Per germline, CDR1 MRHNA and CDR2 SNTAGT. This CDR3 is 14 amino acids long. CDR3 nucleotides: TGTGCCAGCGGACCGGGACTAGACACCGGGGAGCTGTTTTTT. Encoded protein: CASGPGLDTGELFF.

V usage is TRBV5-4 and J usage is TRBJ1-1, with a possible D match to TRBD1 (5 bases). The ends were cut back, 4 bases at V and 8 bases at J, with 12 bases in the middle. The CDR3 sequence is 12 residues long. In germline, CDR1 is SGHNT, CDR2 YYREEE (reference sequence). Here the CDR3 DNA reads TGTGCCAGCAGCCAGGACATTTTAGAAGCTTTCTTT. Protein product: CASSQDILEAFF.

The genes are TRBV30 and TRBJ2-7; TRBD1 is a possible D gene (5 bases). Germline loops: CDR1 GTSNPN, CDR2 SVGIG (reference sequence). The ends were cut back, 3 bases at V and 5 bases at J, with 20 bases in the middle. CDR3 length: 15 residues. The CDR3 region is CAWRYGQGDADEQYF. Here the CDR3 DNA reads TGTGCCTGGAGATATGGGCAAGGGGATGCGGACGAGCAGTACTTC.

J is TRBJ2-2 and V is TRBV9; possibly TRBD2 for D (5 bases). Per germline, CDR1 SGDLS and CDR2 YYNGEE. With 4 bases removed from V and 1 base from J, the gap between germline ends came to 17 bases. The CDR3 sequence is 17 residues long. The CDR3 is CASSTASRGLNTGELFF. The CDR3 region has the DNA TGTGCCAGCAGCACGGCCTCTCGAGGACTGAACACCGGGGAGCTGTTTTTT.

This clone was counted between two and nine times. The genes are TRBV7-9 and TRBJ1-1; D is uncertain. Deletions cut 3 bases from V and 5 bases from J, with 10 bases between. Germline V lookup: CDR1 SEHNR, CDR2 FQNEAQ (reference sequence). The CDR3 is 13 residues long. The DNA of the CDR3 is TGTGCCAGCAGCTTCGGGGTATCGACTGAAGCTTTCTTT. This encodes CASSFGVSTEAFF.

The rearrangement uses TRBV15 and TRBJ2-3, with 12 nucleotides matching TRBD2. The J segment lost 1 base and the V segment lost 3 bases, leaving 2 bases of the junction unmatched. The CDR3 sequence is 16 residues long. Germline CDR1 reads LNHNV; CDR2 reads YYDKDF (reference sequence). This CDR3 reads CATSRLAGGGTDTQYF. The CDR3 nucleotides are TGTGCCACCAGCAGGCTAGCGGGGGGGGGCACAGATACGCAGTATTTT. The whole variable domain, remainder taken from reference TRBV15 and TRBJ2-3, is DAMVIQNPRYQVTQFGKPVTLSCSQTLNHNVMYWYQQKSSQAPKLLFHYYDKDFNNEADTPDNFQSRRPNTSFCFLDIRSPGLGDTAMYLCATSRLAGGGTDTQYFGPGTRLTVL.